This passage covers 3 T cell receptor beta chains from one sample sequenced in a study of CD8 T cells in Susac syndrome. An input of about 0.5 to 1 ug of RNA was subjected to reverse transcription using random hexamers. Each CDR3 protein is one row after TCRdb ran MiXCR on the immunoSEQ multiplex PCR reads. The data hold tens of thousands of distinct CDR3 sequences, with 85% to 95% observed a single time. Sequences were obtained from CD8+ T cells from PBMCs. Receptors originate from a human donor with Susac syndrome.

The chain employs TRBV29-1 and TRBJ2-7, with a tentative D call TRBD1 (6 bases). Per germline, CDR1 SQVTM and CDR2 ANQGSEA. V lost 3 bases and J 0 bases, leaving 18 bases between the germline ends. This CDR3 region has 16 residues. In nucleotides, the CDR3 is TGCAGCGTTGAGGTGGACAGTTTAAGGAGCTCCTACGAGCAGTACTTC. Its translation is CSVEVDSLRSSYEQYF.

The V call is TRBV29-1, the J call TRBJ2-2; no clear D. Trimming removed 2 bases at V and 4 bases at J, with 14 bases between. The CDR3 sequence is 15 residues long. CDR1 is SQVTM, CDR2 ANQGSEA, per germline. The chain's CDR3 is CSVELEKSVTGELFF. The CDR3 DNA is TGCAGCGTTGAATTGGAAAAATCGGTCACCGGGGAGCTGTTTTTT.

The rearrangement joins TRBV28 to TRBJ2-1; D is ambiguous. V lost 4 bases and J 6 bases, leaving 7 bases between the germline ends. Germline CDR1 and CDR2: MDHEN and SYDVKM. This CDR3 spans 12 amino acids. In DNA form, the CDR3 reads TGTGCCAGCAGTTCCCTTGGCAATGAGCAGTTCTTC. As protein: CASSSLGNEQFF.